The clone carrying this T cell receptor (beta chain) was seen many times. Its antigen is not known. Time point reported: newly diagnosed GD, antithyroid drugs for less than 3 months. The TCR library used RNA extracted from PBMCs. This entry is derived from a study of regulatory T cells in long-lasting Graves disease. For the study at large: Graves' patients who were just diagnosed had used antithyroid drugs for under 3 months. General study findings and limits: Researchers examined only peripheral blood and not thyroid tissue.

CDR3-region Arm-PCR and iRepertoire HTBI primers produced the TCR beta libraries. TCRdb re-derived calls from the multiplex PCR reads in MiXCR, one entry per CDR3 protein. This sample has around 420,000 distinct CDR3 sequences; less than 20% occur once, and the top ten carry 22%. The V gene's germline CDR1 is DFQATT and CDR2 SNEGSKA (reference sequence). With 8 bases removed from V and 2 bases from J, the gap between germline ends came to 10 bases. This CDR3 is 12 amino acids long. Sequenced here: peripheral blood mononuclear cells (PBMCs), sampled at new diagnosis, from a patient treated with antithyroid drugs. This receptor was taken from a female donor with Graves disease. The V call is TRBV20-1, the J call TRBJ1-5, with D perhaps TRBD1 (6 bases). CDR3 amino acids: CSTGWGNQPQHF. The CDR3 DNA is TGCAGTACAGGGTGGGGCAATCAGCCCCAGCATTTT.